The T cell receptor beta chain under discussion was sequenced for a study of blood T cell repertoires in COVID-19. Background on the study: The samples span acute and convalescent COVID-19 from the United States, Italy and Spain. The cDNA or gDNA used as material had been derived from T cells, B-cell-depleted T cells, or PBMCs.

Authors' processing steps: The assay estimated nucleated cells by amplifying reference gene primers. This table comes from immunoSEQ multiplex PCR, and its TCRdb copy is limited to in-frame clones, with some not included. From that table come the V and J calls and clone size; the DNA was used to work out D and trimming. The sample shows under 150,000 clones, over 75% of them seen only once. The CDR3 spans 15 residues. Germline trimming cut 4 bases from V and 1 base from J; bases unmatched to any gene: 4. The germline V gene encodes CDR1 MRHNA and CDR2 SNTAGT. This sequence joins TRBV6-4 and TRBJ2-3, with 8 bases that match TRBD2. The source material was peripheral blood. The clonotype originates from a woman in her 50s with acute or convalescent COVID-19. CDR3 residues: CASSGEAGGTDTQYF. CDR3 DNA sequence: TGTGCCAGCAGTGGGGAAGCGGGGGGCACAGATACGCAGTATTTT.